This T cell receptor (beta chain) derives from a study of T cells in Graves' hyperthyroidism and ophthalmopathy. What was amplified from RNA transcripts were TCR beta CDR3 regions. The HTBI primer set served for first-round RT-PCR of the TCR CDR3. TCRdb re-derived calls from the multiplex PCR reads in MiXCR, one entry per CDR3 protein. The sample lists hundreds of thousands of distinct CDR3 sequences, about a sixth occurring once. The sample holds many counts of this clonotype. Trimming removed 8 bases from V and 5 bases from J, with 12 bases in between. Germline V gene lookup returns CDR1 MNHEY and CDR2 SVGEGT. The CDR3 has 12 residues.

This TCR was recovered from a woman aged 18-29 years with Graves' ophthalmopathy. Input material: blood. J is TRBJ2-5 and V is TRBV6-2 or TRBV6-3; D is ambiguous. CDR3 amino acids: CASRPGSETQYF. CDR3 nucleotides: TGTGCCAGCCGCCCCGGGTCGGAGACCCAGTACTTC.